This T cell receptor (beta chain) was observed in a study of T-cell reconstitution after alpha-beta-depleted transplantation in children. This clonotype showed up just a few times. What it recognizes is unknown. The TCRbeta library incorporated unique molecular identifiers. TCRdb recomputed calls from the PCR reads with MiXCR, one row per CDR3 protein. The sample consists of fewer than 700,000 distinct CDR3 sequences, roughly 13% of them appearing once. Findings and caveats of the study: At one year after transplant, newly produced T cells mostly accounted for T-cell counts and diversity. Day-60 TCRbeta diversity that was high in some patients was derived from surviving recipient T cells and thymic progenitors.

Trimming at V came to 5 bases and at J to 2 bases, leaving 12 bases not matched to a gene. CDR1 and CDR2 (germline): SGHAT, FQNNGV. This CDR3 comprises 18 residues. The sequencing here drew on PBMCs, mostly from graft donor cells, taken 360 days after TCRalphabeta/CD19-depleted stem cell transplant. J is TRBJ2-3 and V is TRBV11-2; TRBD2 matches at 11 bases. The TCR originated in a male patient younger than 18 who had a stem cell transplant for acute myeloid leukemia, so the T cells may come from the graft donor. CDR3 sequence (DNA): TGTGCCAGCAGCCAGACCCCGGGACTAGCGGTGCTCACAGATACGCAGTATTTT. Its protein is CASSQTPGLAVLTDTQYF.